This TCR beta chain was recorded in a study of cytomegalovirus exposure and HLA in healthy donors. Profiling relied on immunoSEQ multiplex PCR, and the TCRdb table lists in-frame clones only, not all of them. Of 200,000 to 300,000 clones in the sample, around 86% were seen once. Broader study findings: Listed as cytomegalovirus-associated were approximately 160 TCR beta chains. Reported results showed that the classifier diagnosed cytomegalovirus status with high specificity and sensitivity.

This CDR3 is 14 amino acids long. Per germline, CDR1 LNHDA and CDR2 SQIVND (reference sequence). V was shortened by 6 bases and J by 6 bases, with 17 bases between the two germline ends. As to this clone: Its antigen is currently unknown.

J is TRBJ2-5 and V is TRBV19, with D possibly being TRBD1 (6 bases). The sample taken for sequencing was PBMCs. This clonotype originated in a woman in her thirties in good health and CMV-seropositive. Here the CDR3 DNA reads TGTGCCAGTAGCACCCGGGACACCGCTAAGACCCAGTACTTC. Translating gives CASSTRDTAKTQYF.